This TCR beta chain emerged from a study of T cells after yellow fever vaccination. Study findings and constraints: Only a minor proportion of clonotypes was detected across both CD4 and CD8 compartments.

Germline V gene lookup returns CDR1 SGHDT and CDR2 YYEEEE. Germline trimming cut 4 bases from V and 4 bases from J; bases unmatched to any gene: 7. The CDR3 has 15 residues. TCRdb independently ran MiXCR on the 5' RACE reads; one entry per CDR3 protein. The sample gives a few hundred thousand distinct CDR3 sequences, around 4.9% of which show up once; 2.5% to 4% is in the top ten. This clonotype has a count of ten or more. Its antigen is not known. Material: CD4+ T cells sorted from PBMCs, obtained on the day of the yellow fever booster vaccination. The chain recombines TRBV5-6 with TRBJ2-5; the match to TRBD1 covers 10 bases. The source of this sequence is a man between 18 and 35 years old who received the YFV17D yellow fever vaccine. The CDR3 DNA follows: TGTGCCAGCAGCCGGGACAGGGGCTATTTAGAGACCCAGTACTTC. This sequence encodes CASSRDRGYLETQYF.